These 21 T cell receptor beta chains were all obtained from the same sample, sequenced in a study of CD8 T cells in Susac syndrome (dated by TCRdb to between 2017 and 2020). Library generation was performed with the immunoSEQ multiplex PCR assay. RNA was extracted using the RNeasy kit, and about 0.5 to 1 microgram was reverse transcribed with random hexamers. Using fastp trimming at Q25 and MiXCR clonotype assembly, TCRdb reanalyzed the public sequencing data and kept in-frame beta chains. Each CDR3 protein appears once, grouped with its most common genes and DNA. The sample yields around 130,000 distinct CDR3 sequences; 91% were counted once. About 0.23% of the sample is in the top ten clones. Sequencing input: CD8+ T cells from PBMCs. These TCRs come from a human donor with multiple sclerosis.

The rearrangement links TRBV6-2 or TRBV6-3 to TRBJ1-1, with D possibly TRBD1 on 6 matching bases. The CDR3 is 14 amino acids. Germline CDR1 reads MNHEY; CDR2 reads SVGEGT. Trimming shortened V by 5 bases and J by 6 bases, and 16 bases separated the two germline ends. The chain's CDR3 is CASSRGAGSAEAFF. CDR3 DNA: TGTGCCAGCAGTCGGGGGGCTGGATCGGCTGAAGCTTTCTTT.

This chain joins TRBV27 and TRBJ1-5; D unresolved. The germline V and J ends were trimmed by 0 bases and 0 bases, with 9 bases remaining between them. The CDR3 is made up of 16 amino acids. The V gene's germline CDR1 is MNHEY and CDR2 SMNVEV (reference sequence). In DNA, the CDR3 is TGTGCCAGCAGTTTATCAGGGCGTTATAGCAATCAGCCCCAGCATTTT. Encoded protein: CASSLSGRYSNQPQHF.

The chain employs TRBV5-1 and TRBJ2-3; D remains ambiguous. This CDR3 is built from 14 residues. V lost 1 base and J 2 bases, leaving 8 bases between the germline ends. Per germline, CDR1 SGHRS and CDR2 YFSETQ. Written as DNA, the CDR3 is TGCGCCAGCAGCTTGTCTGAACCCACAGATACGCAGTATTTT. Its translation: CASSLSEPTDTQYF.

The chain combines TRBV20-1 with TRBJ2-7, with 7 bases that match TRBD1. This CDR3 comprises 16 residues. V gave up 6 bases and J gave up 3 bases; unmatched junction bases: 17. The germline gives CDR1 DFQATT, CDR2 SNEGSKA (reference sequence). The CDR3 sequence is CSAKPSDRSFFYEQYF. CDR3 nucleotides: TGCAGTGCAAAACCCTCGGACAGGAGCTTTTTCTACGAGCAGTACTTC.

V and J are TRBV5-4 and TRBJ2-7; D assignment may be TRBD1 or TRBD2 (5 bases each). The V end lost 2 bases, the J end lost 0 bases, and 15 bases lay between the germline ends. Germline values: CDR1 SGHNT, CDR2 YYREEE (reference sequence). The CDR3 loop spans 16 amino acids. DNA for the CDR3: TGTGCCAGCAGCTTTGGGACGGGTAGAAGCTCCTACGAGCAGTACTTC. Amino acid sequence: CASSFGTGRSSYEQYF.

The V and J genes are TRBV6-2 or TRBV6-3 and TRBJ2-1; 13 bases are shared with TRBD2. Per the germline V gene, CDR1 is MNHEY and CDR2 is SVGEGT. The CDR3 sequence is 15 residues long. With V trimmed by 4 bases and J by 8 bases, 5 bases remained unmatched. The CDR3 DNA is TGTGCCAGCAGTTTCGGGACTAGCGGGATAGATGAGCAGTTCTTC. It is translated as CASSFGTSGIDEQFF.

This clonotype was seen only once. Relative to the germline gene, one junction end is altered; a read error may explain this. The chain has TRBV27 and TRBJ2-1; no firm D call. CDR1 is MNHEY and CDR2 is SMNVEV in the germline V gene (reference sequence). CDR3 size: 10 residues. In nucleotides, the CDR3 is TGTGCCAGCAGTTTTCAGGCGCCGAGATTC. It yields the protein CASSFQAPRF.

The chain employs TRBV7-9 and TRBJ2-7; TRBD2 matches 7 bases. Germline trimming cut 5 bases from V and 5 bases from J; bases unmatched to any gene: 6. The CDR3 consists of 13 residues. Germline CDR1 and CDR2: SEHNR and FQNEAQ (reference sequence). CDR3 protein: CASSIGLVHEQYF. The CDR3 DNA sequence: TGTGCCAGCAGCATCGGACTAGTCCACGAGCAGTACTTC.

The chain links TRBV5-1 to TRBJ2-6; no firm D call. Trimming left V 3 bases short and J 0 bases short, with 10 bases between. This CDR3 has 16 residues. Looked up from germline, CDR1 is SGHRS and CDR2 is YFSETQ. CDR3 bases: TGCGCCAGCAGCTGGGTATCCAGCTCTGGGGCCAACGTCCTGACTTTC. The encoded protein is CASSWVSSSGANVLTF.

The J gene is TRBJ2-1, the V gene TRBV4-2, with TRBD2 matching over 8 bases. V dropped 0 bases and J dropped 7; count of bases not matched to a gene: 5. There are 15 residues in the CDR3. The germline CDR1 and CDR2 sequences are LGHNA and YNFKEQ. CDR3 loop: CASSQDSGSGNEQFF. For the CDR3, the DNA is TGTGCCAGCAGCCAAGACAGCGGGAGCGGAAATGAGCAGTTCTTC.

A single count supports this clonotype. This chain uses TRBV7-9 with TRBJ2-2; no firm D call. This CDR3 has 14 amino acids. Germline CDR1 and CDR2: SEHNR and FQNEAQ (reference sequence). V lost 10 bases and J 6 bases, leaving 18 bases between the germline ends. The CDR3: CATETPYGSGELFF. CDR3 nucleotides: TGTGCCACCGAAACACCTTATGGGTCCGGGGAGCTGTTTTTT. The full variable domain, with the rest looked up from reference TRBV7-9 and TRBJ2-2, is DTGVSQNPRHKITKRGQNVTFRCDPISEHNRLYWYRQTLGQGPEFLTYFQNEAQLEKSRLLSDRFSAERPKGSFSTLEIQRTEQGDSAMYLCATETPYGSGELFFGEGSRLTVL.

This clonotype appeared a few times. V usage is TRBV6-1 and J usage is TRBJ2-2; D is unresolved. The CDR3 runs 11 residues. V lost 6 bases and J lost 2, with 1 base in between. The germline V gene encodes CDR1 MNHNS and CDR2 SASEGT. Here the CDR3 DNA reads TGTGCCAGCAGAAACACCGGGGAGCTGTTTTTT. This encodes CASRNTGELFF.

This clonotype appeared once. The V call is TRBV4-1, the J call TRBJ2-3, with D possibly matching TRBD2 (6 bases). Germline V gives CDR1 MGHRA, CDR2 YSYEKL. The CDR3 length is 16 residues. Trimming removed 4 bases from V and 3 bases from J, with 17 bases in between. The CDR3 nucleotides are TGCGCCAGCAGCCGAGGGACTCCGCTAGGGACAGATACGCAGTATTTT. It codes for CASSRGTPLGTDTQYF.

V usage is TRBV19 and J usage is TRBJ1-1; D not certain. The CDR3 contains 13 residues. Germline V gene data show CDR1 as LNHDA and CDR2 as SQIVND (reference sequence). Trimming took off 5 bases at V and 0 bases at J, with 7 bases between the two ends. The DNA for the CDR3 is TGTGCCAGTAGTGTACCAATGAACACTGAAGCTTTCTTT. It codes for CASSVPMNTEAFF.

As DNA, the CDR3 is TGTGCTAGTGGTTTGGCAGGGTACGGCTACACCTTC. Translating gives CASGLAGYGYTF. This rearrangement joins TRBV12-5 to TRBJ1-2, with D possibly being TRBD1 (5 bases). This CDR3 has 12 amino acids. Germline CDR1 LGHNT, CDR2 FRNRAP. Trimming took 1 base from V and 8 from J, leaving 8 bases between them.

This clonotype was found once. The V gene is TRBV29-1, the J gene TRBJ1-1; D possibly corresponds to TRBD1 (6 bases). This CDR3 is 12 amino acids long. Germline V gene sequence: CDR1 SQVTM, CDR2 ANQGSEA. The ends were cut back, 6 bases at V and 4 bases at J, with 12 bases in the middle. The CDR3 DNA is TGCAGCGTCGTGGACAGCCCCACTGAAGCTTTCTTT. It encodes CSVVDSPTEAFF.

This clonotype was picked up one time. The CDR3 loop is CASSEATGGYEQYF. The CDR3 coding sequence is TGTGCCAGCAGTGAGGCGACAGGGGGCTACGAGCAGTACTTC. This sequence joins TRBV27 and TRBJ2-7, with TRBD1 matching 9 bases. V lost 5 bases to trimming and J lost 3 bases; unmatched junction nucleotides: 5. The CDR3 covers 14 residues. The germline V gene has CDR1 MNHEY and CDR2 SMNVEV (reference sequence).

This clonotype appeared once. The rearrangement joins TRBV4-1 to TRBJ2-1; D is perhaps TRBD2 (5 bases). CDR1 is MGHRA, CDR2 YSYEKL, per germline. CDR3 size: 15 residues. V lost 0 bases and J 3 bases, leaving 9 bases between the germline ends. In nucleotides, the CDR3 is TGCGCCAGCAGCCAAGAATTCGGGAACTACAATGAGCAGTTCTTC. It is translated as CASSQEFGNYNEQFF.

The chain employs TRBV19 and TRBJ1-1; D not resolved. From germline, CDR1 is LNHDA and CDR2 SQIVND (reference sequence). The CDR3 totals 13 residues. V was clipped by 3 bases and J by 1 base, with 6 bases between them. The DNA of the CDR3 is TGTGCCAGTAGTATTTCGGGGAACACTGAAGCTTTCTTT. Translated, it gives CASSISGNTEAFF.

CDR3 coding DNA: TGCAGCGTCGATGCCCCGGATGAGCAGTTCTTC. This translates into CSVDAPDEQFF. V is TRBV29-1 and J is TRBJ2-1; no clear D. The CDR3 has 11 residues. The V end was cut by 6 bases, the J end by 8 bases, with 11 bases between. Germline V gene lookup returns CDR1 SQVTM and CDR2 ANQGSEA.

The chain carries TRBV11-2 and TRBJ1-5; no clear D. CDR1 is SGHAT and CDR2 is FQNNGV in the germline V gene. The CDR3 is made up of 15 amino acids. With 4 bases removed from V and 0 bases from J, the gap between germline ends came to 10 bases. The CDR3 is CASSSASYSNQPQHF. Here the CDR3 DNA reads TGTGCCAGCAGCTCAGCCAGCTATAGCAATCAGCCCCAGCATTTT.